This T cell receptor beta chain was obtained from a study of blood T cell repertoires in COVID-19. Between the trimmed V and J ends, which lost 4 bases and 1 base, there was a span of 19 bases. The CDR3 contains 17 residues. Germline lookup yields CDR1 MGHDK and CDR2 SYGVNS. This clone was counted a few times. Clones were sequenced by immunoSEQ multiplex PCR, and TCRdb holds only the in-frame ones, with some missing. This repertoire shows roughly 460,000 clones, 85% to 90% found once; its top ten account for about 0.91%. The sample was peripheral blood. The genes are TRBV25-1 and TRBJ2-5; D might be TRBD2 (5 bases). The receptor comes from a man between 18 and 35 years old with COVID-19, enrolled during active disease. The CDR3 here is CASSVETRTVPQETQYF. The CDR3 nucleotides are TGTGCCAGCAGTGTCGAAACCCGGACTGTCCCCCAAGAGACCCAGTACTTC.